The rows below give T cell receptor beta chains drawn from one sample of a study of blood T cell repertoires in COVID-19. Clones were sequenced by immunoSEQ multiplex PCR, and TCRdb holds only the in-frame ones, with some missing. This table holds approximately 390,000 clones, around 87% found once. Sequences were obtained from peripheral blood. The receptors shown here come from a man aged 18 to 30 with active or convalescent COVID-19. Both conserved end residues are part of each CDR3. A D gene is named only where the DNA matches it firmly. For some rows the clone size is stated as once, few or many, or as a class when expanded; others skip it.

- TRBJ2-3 TRBD2 TRBV5-4 TGTGCCAGCAGCTTGGCGTTGGCTAGCGGGAGACCTCCCCCAGATACGCAGTATTTT CASSLALASGRPPPDTQYF
- TRBJ1-2 - TRBV25-1 TGTGCCAGCAGTGAATATCTTCCCCAAAGGGGTGGAGATGGCTACACCTTC CASSEYLPQRGGDGYTF
- TRBJ1-5 TRBD1 TRBV4-1 TGCGCCAGCAGTAAGACAGGGGAGAATCAGCCCCAGCATTTT CASSKTGENQPQHF
- TRBJ1-5 - TRBV27 TGTGCCCCCTGGGCCAGACATAGCAATCAGCCCCAGCATTTT CAPWARHSNQPQHF
- TRBJ1-6 - TRBV27 TGTGCCAGCAGTCCTACCGGTAATTCACCCCTCCACTTT CASSPTGNSPLHF
- TRBJ1-1 - TRBV4-3 TGCGCCAGCAGTTTGACGGGGACTTTCGGCACTGAAGCTTTCTTT CASSLTGTFGTEAFF
- TRBJ2-7 TRBD1 TRBV6-5 TGTGCCTCGGGACAGGGCATCTACGAGCAGTACTTC CASGQGIYEQYF
- TRBJ2-1 TRBD2 TRBV29-1 TGCAGCGTTGAAGATGGGACTAGCGGGAGGGGGAATGAGCAGTTCTTC CSVEDGTSGRGNEQFF
- TRBJ1-3 TRBD1 TRBV11-3 TGTGCCAGCAGCCCAGGAGACAGGGATTTGGACACCATATATTTT CASSPGDRDLDTIYF
- TRBJ2-7 TRBD2 TRBV18 TGTGCCAGCTCACCACCGACTAGCGGTTTGGGCTACGAGCAGTACTTC CASSPPTSGLGYEQYF
- TRBJ1-1 TRBD1 TRBV5-1 TGCGCCAGCAGCTTGGGACAGGGGGTGCCTGAAGCTTTCTTT CASSLGQGVPEAFF
- TRBJ2-1 TRBD2 TRBV2 TGTGCCAGCTGGAGGGAGCGGGGGGCCAATGAGCAGTTCTTC CASWRERGANEQFF
- TRBJ1-5 - TRBV6-5 TGTGCCACCTACAGGGTAGGGAGCAATCAGCCCCAGCATTTT CATYRVGSNQPQHF
- TRBJ2-3 - TRBV11-3 TGTGCCAGCAGCTTAGGCAGGGGTACGACAGATACGCAGTATTTT CASSLGRGTTDTQYF
- TRBJ1-3 - TRBV21-1 TGTGCCAGCAGCTCACTGGGACAGGGCGGGTACACCATATATTTT CASSSLGQGGYTIYF
- TRBJ1-1 - TRBV27 TGTGCCAGCAGTTTAACTGGGGGGACGGTCGGGATTGAAGCTTTCTTT CASSLTGGTVGIEAFF
- TRBJ2-3 TRBD2 TRBV4-1 TGCGCCAGCAGCCTAGGACTAGCGGGAGAAGATGGCACAGATACGCAGTATTTT CASSLGLAGEDGTDTQYF
- TRBJ1-4 - TRBV30 TGTGCCTGGAGTGTTCCAGGTAGAACTAATGAAAAACTGTTTTTT CAWSVPGRTNEKLFF
- TRBJ1-1 - TRBV7-3 TGTGCCAGCAGCCCCCAAAGAGGGGGTAACACTGAAGCTTTCTTT CASSPQRGGNTEAFF
- TRBJ2-7 - TRBV6-5 TGTGCCAGCAGTTTACTGGACCGAAGGGGGCAGTACTTC CASSLLDRRGQYF
- TRBJ2-5 TRBD2 TRBV28 TGTGCCAGCAGCTTCGGACTAGCGGGGTTACAGGAGACCCAGTACTTC CASSFGLAGLQETQYF
- TRBJ2-7 - TRBV7-9 TGTGCCAGCAGCTTAGGGAGGGACTCATACGAGCAGTACTTC CASSLGRDSYEQYF
- TRBJ2-4 - TRBV7-2 TGTGCCAGCAGCTTAGCGGTGGGAGACCTAGCCAAAAACATTCAGTACTTC CASSLAVGDLAKNIQYF
- TRBJ2-2 - TRBV27 TGTGCCAGCACCCCGCTTGGCAGGGTGACCGGGGAGCTGTTTTTT CASTPLGRVTGELFF
once TRBJ2-5 TRBD2 TRBV7-9 TGTGCCAGCAGCCTAGCTAGCGGGAGTTTAGAGACCCAGTACTTC CASSLASGSLETQYF
- TRBJ1-1 - TRBV19 TGTGCCAGCCCCTGCCTGGGGGCTCAGTCCAGGGGTGAAGCTTTCTTT CASPCLGAQSRGEAFF
- TRBJ2-7 - TRBV7-2 TGTGCCAGCAGCTTAGGCCAGTTCTACGAGCAGTACTTC CASSLGQFYEQYF
- TRBJ1-2 - TRBV6-5 TGTGCCAGCAGTTACTCGAACACTAACTATGGCTACACCTTC CASSYSNTNYGYTF
- TRBJ1-5 - TRBV6-2/TRBV6-3 TGTGCCAGCAGTTATCTGTCAGATAGCAATCAGCCCCAGCATTTT CASSYLSDSNQPQHF
- TRBJ2-5 - TRBV28 TGTGCCAGCAGTTTATCCTCTAGTAGGTCGAGGGAGACCCAGTACTTC CASSLSSSRSRETQYF
- TRBJ2-1 TRBD1 TRBV11-2 TGTGCCAGCAGCTTAGGACAGGGTGTTTTCAATGAGCAGTTCTTC CASSLGQGVFNEQFF
once TRBJ2-3 - TRBV19 TGTGCCAGTACGGCGTTAGGACAATTTGCAGATACGCAGTATTTT CASTALGQFADTQYF
- TRBJ1-4 - TRBV4-2 TGTGCCAGCAGCCAAGTTCGATGGGGCACATCCGCCGCTAATGAAAAACTGTTTTTT CASSQVRWGTSAANEKLFF
- TRBJ2-7 TRBD2 TRBV3-1/TRBV3-2 TGTGCCAGCAGCCAAGATCAAAGTGGACTAGCGGGAGTGAACTACGAGCAGTACTTC CASSQDQSGLAGVNYEQYF
- TRBJ1-6 - TRBV5-1 TGCGCCAGCAGCTTGGGGCAAACGCAGTCACCCCTCCACTTT CASSLGQTQSPLHF
- TRBJ1-1 - TRBV30 TGTGCCTGGAGTGTACGCGGCCTTGAAGCTTTCTTT CAWSVRGLEAFF
once TRBJ2-3 - TRBV10-3 TGTGCCATCAGTGGTTCGGGGGTCGGTCGGACAGATACGCAGTATTTT CAISGSGVGRTDTQYF
- TRBJ1-6 TRBD1 TRBV19 TGTGCCTCCTCGACACAGGGGAGTCTGTCCTATAATTCACCCCTCCACTTT CASSTQGSLSYNSPLHF
- TRBJ2-7 TRBD2 TRBV11-3 TGTGCCAGCAGCTTAGGAGCGGGGGGAACCTACGAGCAGTACTTC CASSLGAGGTYEQYF
- TRBJ1-2 TRBD1 TRBV28 TGTGCCAGCAGTAGGTTGACAGGGGCTAACTATGGCTACACCTTC CASSRLTGANYGYTF
- TRBJ1-3 - TRBV20-1 TGCAGTGCTAGTATGGGGCAGAGTGGAAACACCATATATTTT CSASMGQSGNTIYF